The next 24 T cell receptor beta chains were all read from a single sample in a study of blood T cell repertoires in COVID-19. Measured with immunoSEQ multiplex PCR; TCRdb has only the in-frame clones, and not every one. The sample holds roughly 54,000 clones; around 86% are singletons and the top ten take roughly 2%. The sequenced material came from peripheral blood. These receptor sequences come from a woman aged 60-75 years with acute or convalescent COVID-19.

The V call is TRBV19, the J call TRBJ2-1; possible D gene TRBD2, 5 bases. Trimming stripped 7 bases from V and 2 bases from J, with 18 bases between. Germline V lookup: CDR1 LNHDA, CDR2 SQIVND (reference sequence). The CDR3 is 16 residues long. The CDR3 loop reads CASTSGSPGPYNEQFF. DNA for the CDR3: TGTGCCAGTACCTCGGGGTCACCTGGCCCCTACAATGAGCAGTTCTTC.

The rearrangement joins TRBV6-1 to TRBJ1-1; D perhaps matches TRBD1 (5 bases). CDR3 length equals 17 residues. Deletions cut 4 bases from V and 0 bases from J, with 18 bases between. Germline lookup yields CDR1 MNHNS and CDR2 SASEGT. The CDR3 spells CASSVITRGEVNTEAFF. Here the CDR3 DNA reads TGTGCCAGCAGTGTAATTACAAGGGGTGAGGTGAACACTGAAGCTTTCTTT.

V gene TRBV29-1 combines with J gene TRBJ1-1; 7 nucleotides line up with TRBD1. This CDR3 spans 13 amino acids. CDR1 is SQVTM, CDR2 ANQGSEA, per germline. Losses at the gene ends were 6 bases for V and 4 bases for J; bases not matched to a gene: 8. DNA of the CDR3: TGCAGCGTCGCGGGGACAGCGGCCACTGAAGCTTTCTTT. It translates to CSVAGTAATEAFF.

This clone has more than one count but fewer than ten. This sequence joins TRBV6-1 and TRBJ2-3; TRBD2 aligns across 7 bases. Germline lookup yields CDR1 MNHNS and CDR2 SASEGT. The ends lost 2 bases at V and 1 base at J; junction bases unmatched: 9. The CDR3 has 17 residues. CDR3 sequence reads: CASSERVLARGTDTQYF. In DNA, the CDR3 is TGTGCCAGCAGTGAACGGGTACTAGCGAGGGGCACAGATACGCAGTATTTT.

The chain links TRBV11-3 to TRBJ2-3; tentatively, D is TRBD1 (5 bases). The length of the CDR3 is 14 residues. CDR1 SGHNT and CDR2 YENEEA come from the germline V gene. Trimming removed 4 bases from V and 1 base from J, with 9 bases in between. In DNA form, the CDR3 reads TGTGCCAGCAGCTGGCAGGGTCGCACAGATACGCAGTATTTT. Residues: CASSWQGRTDTQYF. The full variable domain, in which reference TRBV11-3 and TRBJ2-3 provide the parts outside the CDR3, is EAGVVQSPRYKIIEKKQPVAFWCNPISGHNTLYWYLQNLGQGPELLIRYENEEAVDDSQLPKDRFSAERLKGVDSTLKIQPAELGDSAVYLCASSWQGRTDTQYFGPGTRLTVL.

This rearrangement joins TRBV20-1 to TRBJ2-1; a possible D gene is TRBD2 (6 bases). The CDR3 spans 16 residues. Deletions cut 3 bases from V and 2 bases from J, with 17 bases between. Germline values: CDR1 DFQATT, CDR2 SNEGSKA (reference sequence). The CDR3 loop is CSASRFGSAAYNEQFF. In DNA form, the CDR3 reads TGCAGTGCTAGTAGATTCGGGAGCGCGGCCTACAATGAGCAGTTCTTC.

This chain joins TRBV21-1 and TRBJ1-6; the table's D call of TRBD1 was not tested on the DNA. TRBV21-1 is deemed a pseudogene. The CDR3 is 16 amino acids. CDR3 in amino acids: CASSKVVGANNSPLHF. The CDR3 nucleotides read TGTGCCAGCAGCAAAGTTGTAGGGGCCAATAATTCACCCCTCCACTTT.

This clone was observed once. The chain has TRBV21-1 and TRBJ1-2; TRBD1 was called by the table and not checked on the DNA. TRBV21-1 is annotated as a pseudogene. CDR3 length: 19 residues. The DNA for the CDR3 is TGTGCCAGCAGCAAAGACCCCAAGGGATGGCAGGGGGCACGATATGGCTACACCTTC. The encoded protein is CASSKDPKGWQGARYGYTF.

The rearrangement uses TRBV4-1 and TRBJ1-5; TRBD1 matches 7 bases. J was trimmed by 4 bases and V by 2 bases; bases with no gene match: 14. The CDR3 has 18 amino acids. The V gene's germline CDR1 is MGHRA and CDR2 YSYEKL. The CDR3 bases are TGCGCCAGCAGCCAAAGGGCAGGACCGGGACAGCAAAATCAGCCCCAGCATTTT. Protein: CASSQRAGPGQQNQPQHF.

For the CDR3, the DNA is TGTGCCAGCAGCCAAGATTACTACACTGAAGCTTTCTTT. The encoded protein is CASSQDYYTEAFF. The V gene is TRBV14, the J gene TRBJ1-1; no reliable D call. V was trimmed by 0 bases and J by 3 bases, leaving 5 bases between them. Germline assignment: CDR1 SGHDN and CDR2 FVKESK. This CDR3 has 13 amino acids.

The V and J genes are TRBV7-9 and TRBJ1-4; 7 bases are a match to TRBD1. From germline, CDR1 is SEHNR and CDR2 FQNEAQ (reference sequence). This CDR3 is 13 amino acids long. J lost 7 bases, V lost 5 bases, and 4 bases had no gene match. The CDR3 is CASSPQGREKLFF. The DNA of the CDR3 is TGTGCCAGCAGCCCACAGGGGCGTGAAAAACTGTTTTTT.

This clone was seen once. This sequence joins TRBV10-3 and TRBJ1-2, with a tentative D call TRBD1 (6 bases). The germline V gene encodes CDR1 ENHRY and CDR2 SYGVKD. This CDR3 has 15 residues. Trimming pared 6 bases from V and 3 bases from J, leaving 17 bases between. The CDR3 DNA is TGTGCCATCAGGGAATTAAACAGGGATGACTATGGCTACACCTTC. It codes for CAIRELNRDDYGYTF.

The chain is built from TRBV5-4 and TRBJ2-5, with 12 nucleotides matching TRBD2. CDR3 length: 15 residues. From germline, CDR1 is SGHNT and CDR2 YYREEE (reference sequence). Trimming removed 4 bases from V and 7 bases from J; junction bases left unmatched: 8. The CDR3 spells CASSPSSGGAWTQYF. The CDR3 bases are TGTGCCAGCAGCCCGTCTAGCGGGGGGGCGTGGACCCAGTACTTC.

The gene calls are TRBV5-6 and TRBJ1-4; the D is unclear. There are 16 residues in the CDR3. Germline V gene lookup returns CDR1 SGHDT and CDR2 YYEEEE. V lost 0 bases and J lost 0, with 9 bases in between. Here the CDR3 reads CASSLVSGATNEKLFF. In DNA, the CDR3 is TGTGCCAGCAGCTTGGTATCCGGTGCAACTAATGAAAAACTGTTTTTT.

The rearrangement joins TRBV27 to TRBJ2-3; 7 bases are a match to TRBD2. Germline assignment: CDR1 MNHEY and CDR2 SMNVEV (reference sequence). The V segment lost 4 bases and the J segment 1 base; nucleotides outside the gene matches: 5. There are 15 residues in the CDR3. DNA for the CDR3: TGTGCCAGCAGTTCCCCTAGCGGAGGCACAGATACGCAGTATTTT. It is translated as CASSSPSGGTDTQYF.

V gene TRBV27 combines with J gene TRBJ2-6; 7 nucleotides line up with TRBD1. The V and J ends lost 5 bases and 3 bases, in that order; junction bases with no gene match: 4. From germline, CDR1 is MNHEY and CDR2 SMNVEV (reference sequence). CDR3 length: 15 residues. CDR3 residues: CASSPTGVGANVLTF. The CDR3, as DNA: TGTGCCAGCAGTCCTACAGGGGTTGGGGCCAACGTCCTGACTTTC.

With respect to this clone: The identical CDR3 is also encoded by other nucleotide sequences in the sample. The chain has TRBV14 and TRBJ1-1; no firm D call. Trimming stripped 2 bases from V and 0 bases from J, with 7 bases between. Germline V gives CDR1 SGHDN, CDR2 FVKESK. The CDR3 is made up of 14 amino acids. Here the CDR3 reads CASSQPGMNTEAFF. The CDR3 coding sequence is TGTGCCAGCAGCCAACCGGGAATGAACACTGAAGCTTTCTTT.

The chain joins TRBV15 to TRBJ1-4; 11 nucleotides align to TRBD1. Germline V lookup: CDR1 LNHNV, CDR2 YYDKDF (reference sequence). The length of the CDR3 is 16 residues. The junction had 5 bases not matched to a gene; V was cut back by 6 bases and J by 2 bases. CDR3 sequence: CATRRDRGTTNEKLFF. CDR3 bases: TGTGCCACCAGAAGGGACAGGGGGACGACTAATGAAAAACTGTTTTTT. Full variable domain (missing parts from reference TRBV15 and TRBJ1-4): DAMVIQNPRYQVTQFGKPVTLSCSQTLNHNVMYWYQQKSSQAPKLLFHYYDKDFNNEADTPDNFQSRRPNTSFCFLDIRSPGLGDTAMYLCATRRDRGTTNEKLFFGSGTQLSVL.

J is TRBJ2-3 and V is TRBV6-1; no definite D call. Germline V lookup: CDR1 MNHNS, CDR2 SASEGT. Trimming took off 1 base at V and 2 bases at J, with 10 bases between the two ends. This CDR3 contains 15 residues. In nucleotides, the CDR3 is TGTGCCAGCAGTGAAGACAGTCTTTCCACAGATACGCAGTATTTT. Protein product: CASSEDSLSTDTQYF.

A note on this clone: The junction differs from germline at one of its ends, possibly a read error. This sample also contains other DNA sequences that code for the same CDR3. This chain joins TRBV5-1 and TRBJ2-3; the match to TRBD2 covers 13 bases. The CDR3 is made up of 16 amino acids. The germline V gene encodes CDR1 SGHRS and CDR2 YFSETQ. CDR3 in amino acids: CASSLGLAGSTDTQYF. The CDR3 region has the DNA TGCGCCAGCAGTTTGGGACTAGCGGGGAGCACAGATACGCAGTATTTT.

This sequence joins TRBV19 and TRBJ2-7; D is uncertain. The CDR3 totals 15 residues. The germline gives CDR1 LNHDA, CDR2 SQIVND (reference sequence). Trimming took off 3 bases at V and 2 bases at J, with 14 bases between the two ends. The CDR3 region has the DNA TGTGCCAGTAGTATCGAGAAGTCCCCGACCTACGAGCAGTACTTC. Amino acids: CASSIEKSPTYEQYF.

The chain joins TRBV7-3 to TRBJ1-2; D might be TRBD1 (6 bases). The V gene lost 4 bases and the J gene lost 7 bases, with 19 bases spanning the gap. The CDR3 spans 15 residues. Germline V gene sequence: CDR1 SGHTA, CDR2 FQGTGA. The CDR3 protein is CASSSDPQGSAGYTF. Written as DNA, the CDR3 is TGTGCCAGCAGCTCCGACCCACAGGGAAGCGCTGGCTACACCTTC.

The chain combines TRBV10-1 with TRBJ1-1, with 7 bases that match TRBD1. This CDR3 is built from 16 residues. V trimming: 6 bases; J trimming: 0 bases; junction bases outside the gene matches: 10. From germline, CDR1 is WNHNN and CDR2 SYGVQD (reference sequence). CDR3 nucleotides: TGCGCCAGCAGCCCAGACAGGGTGAGGATGAACACTGAAGCTTTCTTT. It is translated as CASSPDRVRMNTEAFF.

The chain recombines TRBV7-2 with TRBJ1-5; D unclear. Trimming stripped 2 bases from V and 5 bases from J, with 16 bases between. The CDR3 covers 16 residues. Germline V gene data show CDR1 as SGHTA and CDR2 as FQGNSA. The CDR3 DNA reads TGTGCCAGCAGCTTAAAGTTGGGAAACGGGGATCAGCCCCAGCATTTT. This sequence encodes CASSLKLGNGDQPQHF.